A selection of T cell receptor beta chains follows, all from one sample in a study of cytomegalovirus exposure and HLA in healthy donors. The method was immunoSEQ multiplex PCR; TCRdb's version includes in-frame clones alone and lacks a portion of them. Of about 210,000 clones listed, roughly 82% are singletons. The specimen was PBMCs. The receptors stem from a middle-aged man in good health and CMV-seropositive. Each CDR3 is given without its conserved first and last residue.

V	J	CDR3
TRBV5-4	TRBJ2-4	ASTHRDRGLAGNIQY
TRBV6-6	TRBJ1-4	ASSYRSGPNEKLF
TRBV14	TRBJ1-2	ASSQDQGYYGYT
TRBV29-1	TRBJ2-4	SVETGAEVKNIQY
TRBV10-3	TRBJ2-4	AIKSLTSDIQY
TRBV28	TRBJ1-5	ASSLGRIQPQH
TRBV27	TRBJ2-1	ASSLGSKNEQF
TRBV10-3	TRBJ1-3	AISESSVGNTIY
TRBV7-3	TRBJ2-3	ASSLLAGDTQY
TRBV18	TRBJ1-6	ASSHQSGNSPLH
TRBV7-9	TRBJ2-1	ASRLAGGGNEQF
TRBV6-5	TRBJ1-2	ASSGDRRIVEGYT